This T cell receptor beta chain was found in a study of regulatory T cells in long-lasting Graves disease. Study results and limitations: In persistent patients, shared public clonotypes (under 3,000) outnumbered those in new patients (about 1,000).

This clonotype was detected ten times or more. Its antigen is currently unknown. Relying on iRepertoire HTBI primers and Arm-PCR of CDR3 regions, the team built TCR beta libraries. TCRdb itself ran the multiplex PCR reads through MiXCR, one entry per CDR3 protein. This sample carries hundreds of thousands of distinct CDR3 sequences, about 16% of them seen once, and the ten largest clones take 22%. Time point given: newly diagnosed GD, antithyroid drugs for less than 3 months. PBMCs provided the RNA from which the TCR library was made. Nine milliliters of peripheral blood were drawn into EDTA tubes. Here the sequenced sample was peripheral blood mononuclear cells (PBMCs), taken at new diagnosis, from a patient treated with antithyroid drugs. The receptor's source is a female donor with Graves disease.

CDR3 sequence (DNA): TGTGCCAGCAGCTTAGCTGGGGGGGGCCCTTACAATGAGCAGTTCTTC. Its translation is CASSLAGGGPYNEQFF. This chain connects TRBV7-9 to TRBJ2-1; tentatively, D is TRBD2 (7 bases). This CDR3 has 16 residues. V gave up 0 bases and J gave up 4 bases, with 13 bases separating them. From germline, CDR1 is SEHNR and CDR2 FQNEAQ (reference sequence).